A selection of T cell receptor beta chains follows, all from one sample in a study of blood T cell repertoires in COVID-19. This table comes from immunoSEQ multiplex PCR, and its TCRdb copy is limited to in-frame clones, with some not included. The repertoire holds about 300,000 clones, more than 75% seen once, with 1.5% to 2% in the top ten. The sample was peripheral blood. These receptors were taken from a woman aged 45-60 years with acute or convalescent COVID-19. The CDR3 runs from the conserved cysteine through the conserved F or W.

TRBV24-1	TRBJ2-1	CATSDQTSGAYNEQFF
TRBV2	TRBJ1-1	CASSETGPEAFF
TRBV29-1	TRBJ2-3	CSAAGIADTDTQYF
TRBV29-1	TRBJ2-5	CSVGLREETQYF
TRBV19	TRBJ1-3	CASTPAGAGNTIYF
TRBV19	TRBJ2-1	CASSWVAEDNEQFF
TRBV19	TRBJ2-7	CASSIEGQGLAEQYF
TRBV7-3	TRBJ2-4	CASSPRRTSGRVAKNIQYF
TRBV7-9	TRBJ1-5	CASSLARTGQVEFMHF
TRBV6-6	TRBJ1-5	CASSSTGLQEPQHF
TRBV6-6	TRBJ2-2	CASKSSLNTGELFF
TRBV5-1	TRBJ1-2	CASGPAGGIDGYTF
TRBV7-3	TRBJ2-2	CASSRQGMPTGELFF
TRBV12-3/TRBV12-4	TRBJ1-1	CASSFGDVAEAFF
TRBV5-1	TRBJ1-2	CASSLYWTSYGYTF
TRBV27	TRBJ2-1	CASSYRDSPYNEQFF
TRBV10-3	TRBJ2-7	CATVGRTRGGQEDEQYF
TRBV13	TRBJ2-2	CASSPGLAEDTGELFF
TRBV5-1	TRBJ2-3	CASSLAGSSIDTQYF
TRBV7-9	TRBJ2-2	CASSFRRGRQGNTGELFF
TRBV7-3	TRBJ1-1	CASSYGQGQAFF
TRBV18	TRBJ1-3	CASSQIRDSFSGNTIYF
TRBV9	TRBJ2-3	CASSARLAGVNTDTQYF
TRBV5-1	TRBJ2-2	CASSPLAAGTGELFF
TRBV7-8	TRBJ1-2	CASAPAGFLNYGYTF
TRBV7-2	TRBJ2-3	CASSSGTSGLGDTQYF
TRBV5-1	TRBJ2-3	CASMGTSGTDTQYF
TRBV28	TRBJ2-5	CASVSGGRAQETQYF
TRBV11-2	TRBJ2-2	CASSATYPLTGGELFF
TRBV28	TRBJ1-3	CASSLGVPGLGSDTIYF
TRBV5-1	TRBJ2-2	CASSLEGAGELFF
TRBV15	TRBJ1-2	CATSRAVAGGGSSGYTF
TRBV2	TRBJ2-5	CASRTGFSETQYF
TRBV27	TRBJ1-5	CASSLGYQDYSNQPQHF
TRBV4-1	TRBJ2-7	CASSEASYLRSGSGWQQYF
TRBV2	TRBJ1-6	CASRGTGANSPLHF
TRBV27	TRBJ1-2	CASSLSTPRGYGYTF
TRBV12-3/TRBV12-4	TRBJ2-3	CASSLRGTDTQYF
TRBV9	TRBJ2-5	CASSRGSGWETQYF
TRBV19	TRBJ1-1	CASSSRGDSEAFF
TRBV7-9	TRBJ2-1	CASSYSGGSSYNEQFF
TRBV6-2/TRBV6-3	TRBJ2-5	CASSRLTRGQETQYF
TRBV9	TRBJ2-2	CASSVFGQGAGELFF
TRBV30	TRBJ2-3	CAWSVGGSIDTQYF
TRBV3-1/TRBV3-2	TRBJ2-1	CASSLALSAGPYNEQFF